Included here is one TCR beta chain sequence, with context. Antigen unknown. This specimen comes from a study of blood T cells in healthy people across ages. With a J-beta primer mix and a sample-barcoded 5' primer, a second PCR ran 7 to 11 cycles. TCRdb used MiXCR to reprocess the 5' RACE reads, holding one entry per CDR3 protein. Of about 1,600,000 distinct CDR3 sequences in the sample, roughly 40% were seen once. Broader study findings: Across samples, TCR beta diversity tracked strongly with naive T cell percentage.

The CDR3 length is 18 residues. CDR1 is SEHNR and CDR2 is FQNEAQ in the germline V gene (reference sequence). The trim removed 5 bases at V and 8 bases at J, leaving 14 bases unmatched. The sequence was collected from a woman aged 18-35 years in good health. The rearrangement uses TRBV7-9 and TRBJ1-6, with 11 bases identical to TRBD1. Sequenced: blood. CDR3 amino acids: CASSPDRGHRPYDSPLHF. CDR3 DNA: TGTGCCAGCAGCCCGGACAGGGGGCACCGACCGTATGATTCACCCCTCCACTTT.